The 21 T cell receptor beta chains given below trace back to one sample, sequenced in a study of cytomegalovirus exposure and HLA in healthy donors. Sequencing was performed with immunoSEQ multiplex PCR; in TCRdb, only in-frame clones are kept and a portion is missing. The sample has about 330,000 clones, roughly 87% seen once. Sequenced sample: PBMCs. The receptors were gathered from a woman younger than 45 in good health and CMV-seropositive.

The chain uses TRBV6-6 and TRBJ1-2; TRBD1 aligns across 7 bases. The CDR3 is made up of 15 amino acids. In germline, CDR1 is MNHNY, CDR2 SVGAGI (reference sequence). The ends lost 6 bases at V and 4 bases at J; junction bases unmatched: 11. The CDR3 nucleotides read TGTGCCAGCAGCCCGTCCCCGACAGGGCCCTATGGCTACACCTTC. Translated, it gives CASSPSPTGPYGYTF.

The V gene is TRBV19, the J gene TRBJ1-4; D is undetermined. The CDR3 sequence is 14 residues long. V was cut by 4 bases and J by 3 bases, with 9 bases left in between. The germline V gene has CDR1 LNHDA and CDR2 SQIVND (reference sequence). The CDR3 reads CASSTILANEKLFF. The CDR3 DNA is TGTGCCAGTAGTACCATATTGGCTAATGAAAAACTGTTTTTT.

This chain uses TRBV10-3 with TRBJ2-7, with 8 bases identical to TRBD1. From germline, CDR1 is ENHRY and CDR2 SYGVKD. V dropped 2 bases and J dropped 5; count of bases not matched to a gene: 2. The length of the CDR3 is 13 residues. The CDR3 DNA reads as TGTGCCATCAGTGAGACAGGGGGTGACGAGCAGTACTTC. Its protein product is CAISETGGDEQYF.

As to this clone: Distinct nucleotide sequences in the sample also encode this CDR3. V is TRBV19 and J is TRBJ1-2; D is uncertain. This CDR3 spans 14 amino acids. Germline CDR1 reads LNHDA; CDR2 reads SQIVND (reference sequence). V was cut by 6 bases and J by 1 base, with 12 bases left in between. The CDR3 DNA follows: TGTGCCAGTAGCCGACGGGAAAGTAACTATGGCTACACCTTC. This sequence encodes CASSRRESNYGYTF. The full variable domain, with the rest looked up from reference TRBV19 and TRBJ1-2, is DGGITQSPKYLFRKEGQNVTLSCEQNLNHDAMYWYRQDPGQGLRLIYYSQIVNDFQKGDIAEGYSVSREKKESFPLTVTSAQKNPTAFYLCASSRRESNYGYTFGSGTRLTVV.

The V and J genes are TRBV5-1 and TRBJ2-2; the D gene is possibly TRBD2 (6 bases). Germline CDR1 SGHRS, CDR2 YFSETQ. CDR3 length: 16 amino acids. Trimming stripped 0 bases from V and 0 bases from J, with 9 bases between. CDR3 region: CASSLGSGPNTGELFF. CDR3 coding DNA: TGCGCCAGCAGCTTGGGTAGCGGTCCGAACACCGGGGAGCTGTTTTTT.

The chain links TRBV29-1 to TRBJ2-4; D is ambiguous. The V gene lost 5 bases and the J gene lost 0 bases, with 11 bases spanning the gap. CDR1 and CDR2 from the germline V gene are SQVTM and ANQGSEA. CDR3 length equals 14 residues. The CDR3 loop is CSVYADLAKNIQYF. The CDR3 DNA follows: TGCAGCGTTTACGCGGATCTAGCCAAAAACATTCAGTACTTC.

V and J are TRBV2 and TRBJ1-2; tentative D call: TRBD1 (6 bases). The CDR3 spans 14 residues. The germline V gene has CDR1 SNHLY and CDR2 FYNNEI. Trimming took 2 bases from V and 8 from J, leaving 15 bases between them. CDR3 nucleotide sequence: TGTGCCAGCAGTGAACGTGGCCCAGGGGTAGGCTACACCTTC. It encodes CASSERGPGVGYTF.

The CDR3 reads CASSLDRGRESPLHF. In nucleotides, the CDR3 is TGTGCCAGCAGCCTGGACAGGGGGCGGGAGTCACCCCTCCACTTT. The chain is built from TRBV11-2 and TRBJ1-6; 11 bases line up with TRBD1. J lost 10 bases, V lost 5 bases, and 7 bases had no gene match. Germline V CDR1 and CDR2: SGHAT, FQNNGV. The CDR3 runs to 15 residues.

The V call is TRBV5-1, the J call TRBJ1-1, with unresolved D. V dropped 6 bases and J dropped 0 bases, with 15 bases sitting between them. This CDR3 region has 15 residues. Per the germline V gene, CDR1 is SGHRS and CDR2 is YFSETQ. In nucleotides, the CDR3 is TGCGCCAGCAAGGATAACAGTGAAATGAACACTGAAGCTTTCTTT. Its protein product is CASKDNSEMNTEAFF.

This rearrangement joins TRBV28 to TRBJ2-7; tentative D call: TRBD1 (6 bases). There are 14 residues in the CDR3. Germline CDR1 and CDR2: MDHEN and SYDVKM. Trimming took 7 bases from V and 2 from J, leaving 15 bases between them. The CDR3 region has the DNA TGTGCCAGCACCTCAGGGGCGCCTCCCTACGAGCAGTACTTC. It is translated as CASTSGAPPYEQYF.

The genes are TRBV7-6 and TRBJ2-3; a possible D gene is TRBD1 (6 bases). The ends were cut back, 5 bases at V and 1 base at J, with 13 bases in the middle. The CDR3 runs 15 residues. CDR1 is SGHVS and CDR2 is FNYEAQ in the germline V gene. The CDR3 nucleotides read TGTGCCAGCAGCCACAGGGATTTGGGCACAGATACGCAGTATTTT. This encodes CASSHRDLGTDTQYF.

V usage is TRBV7-2 and J usage is TRBJ2-4; 7 bases are shared with TRBD1. The length of the CDR3 is 17 residues. Germline CDR1 reads SGHTA; CDR2 reads FQGNSA. V dropped 5 bases and J dropped 5; count of bases not matched to a gene: 15. The CDR3 region is CASSPTGQAYIQNIQYF. The CDR3 DNA reads TGTGCCAGCAGCCCGACCGGACAGGCGTACATACAAAACATTCAGTACTTC.

The chain has TRBV30 and TRBJ2-1, with 11 bases that match TRBD1. CDR1 and CDR2 from the germline V gene are GTSNPN and SVGIG (reference sequence). The V and J ends lost 0 bases and 6 bases, in that order; junction bases with no gene match: 10. The CDR3 is 17 amino acids. The CDR3 DNA sequence: TGTGCCTGGAGTGTATTTGGACAGGGGGCTGGGGCCAATGAGCAGTTCTTC. Its translation: CAWSVFGQGAGANEQFF.

J is TRBJ1-5 and V is TRBV6-1; 8 bases fit TRBD1. V was pared by 6 bases and J by 7 bases, with 11 bases of the junction left unmatched. Looked up from germline, CDR1 is MNHNS and CDR2 is SASEGT. This CDR3 region has 15 residues. DNA for the CDR3: TGTGCCAGCAGACAACCGGACAGGGTAGGCCAGCCCCAGCATTTT. Translating it yields CASRQPDRVGQPQHF.

V is TRBV30 and J is TRBJ1-2, with 10 positions matching TRBD1. Germline CDR1 GTSNPN, CDR2 SVGIG (reference sequence). This CDR3 region has 13 residues. The ends lost 4 bases at V and 9 bases at J; junction bases unmatched: 8. The CDR3 here is CAWTGDRGVRYTF. CDR3 coding DNA: TGTGCCTGGACAGGGGACAGGGGCGTTCGCTACACCTTC.

This chain connects TRBV5-1 to TRBJ2-7; 8 bases agree with TRBD1. J gave up 7 bases and V 0 bases, and 6 bases lay outside the gene matches. CDR1 SGHRS and CDR2 YFSETQ come from the germline V gene. This CDR3 spans 14 amino acids. The chain's CDR3 is CASSLEDRVVEQYF. CDR3 in DNA: TGCGCCAGCAGCTTGGAGGACAGGGTGGTGGAGCAGTACTTC.

The genes are TRBV28 and TRBJ1-5; D possibly corresponds to TRBD1 (6 bases). The CDR3 runs 15 residues. Germline-derived CDR1 and CDR2 are MDHEN and SYDVKM. Deletions cut 5 bases from V and 7 bases from J, with 18 bases between. DNA for the CDR3: TGTGCCAGCAGTCCTACAGGGAGCGGACGCCAGCCCCAGCATTTT. Its translation: CASSPTGSGRQPQHF.

The genes are TRBV30 and TRBJ1-1; D unresolved. Germline V gene sequence: CDR1 GTSNPN, CDR2 SVGIG (reference sequence). This CDR3 comprises 12 residues. Trimming stripped 2 bases from V and 1 base from J, with 5 bases between. CDR3 DNA sequence: TGTGCCTGGAGTAAGGCGAACACTGAAGCTTTCTTT. It codes for CAWSKANTEAFF.

The V gene is TRBV30, the J gene TRBJ2-5; TRBD2 agrees at 7 bases. The CDR3 is 15 amino acids. Per the germline V gene, CDR1 is GTSNPN and CDR2 is SVGIG (reference sequence). The V gene end was trimmed by 0 bases and the J gene end by 7 bases; junction bases not matched to a gene: 11. CDR3 loop: CAWSVASGVRGTQYF. The CDR3, as DNA: TGTGCCTGGAGTGTAGCGAGCGGGGTCAGAGGGACCCAGTACTTC.

The chain joins TRBV29-1 to TRBJ1-1, with D perhaps TRBD1 (6 bases). Trimming cost V 0 bases and J 12 bases, with 20 bases left between them. The CDR3 is 14 residues long. Germline CDR1 reads SQVTM; CDR2 reads ANQGSEA. The CDR3 reads CSVEDPGGAPLSFF. The CDR3 bases are TGCAGCGTTGAAGATCCGGGGGGCGCCCCGTTATCTTTCTTT.

V usage is TRBV27 and J usage is TRBJ1-2; D is unresolved. Trimming left V 4 bases short and J 8 bases short, with 14 bases between. The germline CDR1 and CDR2 sequences are MNHEY and SMNVEV (reference sequence). The CDR3 is 13 residues long. The CDR3 region is CASSSPVGSGYTF. CDR3 in DNA: TGTGCCAGCAGTTCCCCCGTCGGGTCCGGCTACACCTTC.